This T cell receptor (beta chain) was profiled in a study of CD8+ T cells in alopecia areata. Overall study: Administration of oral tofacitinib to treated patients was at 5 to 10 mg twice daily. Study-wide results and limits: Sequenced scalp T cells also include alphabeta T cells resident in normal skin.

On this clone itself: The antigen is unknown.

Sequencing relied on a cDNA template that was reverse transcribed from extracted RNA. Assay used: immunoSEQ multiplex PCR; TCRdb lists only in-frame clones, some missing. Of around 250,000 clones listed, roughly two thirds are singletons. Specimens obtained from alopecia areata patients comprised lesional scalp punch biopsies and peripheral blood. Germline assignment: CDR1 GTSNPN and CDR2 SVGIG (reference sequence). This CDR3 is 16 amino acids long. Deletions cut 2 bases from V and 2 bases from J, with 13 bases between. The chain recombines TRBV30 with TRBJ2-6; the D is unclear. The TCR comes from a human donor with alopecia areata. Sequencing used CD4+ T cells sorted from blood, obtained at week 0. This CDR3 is CAWSPENGAGANVLTF. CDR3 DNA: TGTGCCTGGAGTCCTGAAAATGGGGCTGGGGCCAACGTCCTGACTTTC.